This T cell receptor (beta chain) comes out of a study of tumor-infiltrating lymphocytes in primary liver carcinoma. Overall study findings and caveats: Tumor region pairs shared more overlap than did tumor-adjacent and tumor-blood pairs. Tumors and blood were compared for top-250-clone fraction, and tumors had the significantly higher value (p = 0.039).

TCR beta cDNA was prepared out of roughly 450 ng total RNA by means of a constant-region primer. Libraries of TCR beta came from three nested multiplex PCR rounds with slightly modified ARM-PCR. TCRdb called the multiplex PCR reads again in MiXCR, with one record for every CDR3 protein. The profile covers roughly 55,000 distinct CDR3 sequences, with about two thirds appearing a single time and 57% taken by the ten largest. A remark on this clonotype: The antigen remains undetermined.

Total RNA and DNA came together from roughly 20-30 mg of bulk tissue without cell sorting. Every tumor contributed samples taken at five separate regions. Sequencing was done on a sample of liver tumor tissue from sampling region 2. Subset specified: tumor region T2, inferior pole. This TCR was sampled from a man in his forties with primary liver carcinoma and hepatitis B virus infection.

CDR3 protein: CASLRRDQPQHF. CDR3 DNA: TGTGCTAGTCTAAGGAGGGATCAGCCCCAGCATTTT. V usage is TRBV12-5 and J usage is TRBJ1-5, with D unclear. Trimming removed 8 bases at V and 5 bases at J, with 10 bases between. The CDR3 length is 12 residues. Germline V gives CDR1 LGHNT, CDR2 FRNRAP. Looking up the rest from reference TRBV12-5 and TRBJ1-5 gives the full variable domain: DARVTQTPRHKVTEMGQEVTMRCQPILGHNTVFWYRQTMMQGLELLAYFRNRAPLDDSGMPKDRFSAEMPDATLATLKIQPSEPRDSAVYFCASLRRDQPQHFGDGTRLSIL.